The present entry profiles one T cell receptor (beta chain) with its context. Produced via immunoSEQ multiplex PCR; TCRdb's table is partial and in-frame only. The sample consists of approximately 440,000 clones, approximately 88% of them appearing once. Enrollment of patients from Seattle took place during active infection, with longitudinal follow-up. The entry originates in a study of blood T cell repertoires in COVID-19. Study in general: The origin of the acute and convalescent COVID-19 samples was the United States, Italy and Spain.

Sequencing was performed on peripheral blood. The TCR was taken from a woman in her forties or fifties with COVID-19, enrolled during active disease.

The CDR3 loop is CASARRRDTGNQPQHF. CDR3 coding DNA: TGTGCCAGCGCCCGCCGCCGGGACACGGGAAATCAGCCCCAGCATTTT. The chain couples TRBV27 to TRBJ1-5; a possible D gene is TRBD1 (6 bases). Trimming took off 8 bases at V and 4 bases at J, with 21 bases between the two ends. Germline CDR1 is MNHEY and CDR2 is SMNVEV (reference sequence). CDR3 length: 16 amino acids.